These 27 T cell receptor beta chains came from one sample sequenced in a study of T cells in localized non-small cell lung cancer. The table came from immunoSEQ multiplex PCR; TCRdb's copy has only in-frame clones and leaves some out. This sample has about 2,700 clones; more than 25% occur once, and the top ten carry approximately 8.1%. The material sequenced was lung tumor tissue, taken before any cancer treatment. The receptors originated from a man between 40 and 75 years old with stage II squamous cell lung carcinoma.

The CDR3 nucleotides are TGTGCCAGCAGTGAATTGGGCATGGGGAATCAGCCCCAGCATTTT. This gives the protein CASSELGMGNQPQHF. The chain carries TRBV6-7 and TRBJ1-5; no clear D gene. TRBV6-7 is designated an ORF whose function remains uncertain. The CDR3 has 15 amino acids. Trimming removed 5 bases from V and 4 bases from J, with 15 bases in between.

On this clone: At one of its ends the junction is not consistent with the germline gene, which may arise from a read error. The chain joins TRBV6-8 to TRBJ2-7, with 11 bases lining up with TRBD2. This CDR3 comprises 14 residues. The germline CDR1 and CDR2 sequences are MNHGY and SAAAGT. Here the CDR3 DNA reads TGTGCCATCAGTTCCGGGACTAGCGGCTACGAGCAGTACTTC. Its protein product is CAISSGTSGYEQYF.

The rearrangement joins TRBV18 to TRBJ1-2; 7 bases line up with TRBD1. The trim removed 3 bases at V and 2 bases at J, leaving 9 bases unmatched. CDR1 KGHSH and CDR2 LQKENI come from the germline V gene. This CDR3 spans 16 amino acids. Here the CDR3 reads CASSPGPPGQNYGYTF. The CDR3 nucleotides are TGTGCCAGCTCACCGGGGCCTCCGGGACAGAACTATGGCTACACCTTC.

The rearrangement joins TRBV15 to TRBJ2-7; D is tentatively TRBD1 or TRBD2 (6 bases each). Trimming took 1 base from V and 0 from J, leaving 10 bases between them. This CDR3 spans 15 amino acids. Germline V gene data show CDR1 as LNHNV and CDR2 as YYDKDF (reference sequence). CDR3: CATSRGTGASYEQYF. The CDR3 DNA follows: TGTGCCACCAGCAGAGGGACGGGGGCCTCCTACGAGCAGTACTTC.

In this sample, this clone turned up a few times. As DNA, the CDR3 is TGTGCCAGCAGTTACTCCTGTGTGTACACTGAAGCTTTCTTT. It codes for CASSYSCVYTEAFF. The rearrangement joins TRBV6-7 to TRBJ1-1; no clear D. TRBV6-7 is an open reading frame whose function is uncertain. V was trimmed by 0 bases and J by 3 bases, leaving 8 bases between them. The CDR3 runs 14 residues.

This clone was detected a few times. This chain joins TRBV19 and TRBJ1-3; no clear D. The V gene lost 4 bases and the J gene lost 1 base, with 11 bases spanning the gap. The germline V gene has CDR1 LNHDA and CDR2 SQIVND (reference sequence). The CDR3 sequence is 15 residues long. CDR3 bases: TGTGCCAGTAGTAGCCAGGAGGGTTCTGGAAACACCATATATTTT. Translation: CASSSQEGSGNTIYF. The variable domain in full, completed from reference TRBV19 and TRBJ1-3, reads DGGITQSPKYLFRKEGQNVTLSCEQNLNHDAMYWYRQDPGQGLRLIYYSQIVNDFQKGDIAEGYSVSREKKESFPLTVTSAQKNPTAFYLCASSSQEGSGNTIYFGEGSWLTVV.

The genes are TRBV14 and TRBJ2-7, with D possibly being TRBD1 or TRBD2 (5 bases each). Trimming took 0 bases from V and 8 from J, leaving 8 bases between them. The CDR3 extends over 12 amino acids. Germline CDR1 SGHDN, CDR2 FVKESK. This CDR3 is CASSQDWGKQYF. CDR3 DNA sequence: TGTGCCAGCAGCCAAGATTGGGGGAAGCAGTACTTC.

This clone rates as medium-sized. V usage is TRBV1 and J usage is TRBJ1-2; the table gives TRBD1 as D, unverified against the DNA. TRBV1 constitutes a pseudogene. The CDR3 length is 14 residues. The CDR3 DNA sequence: TGCGCCAGCAGCCAAGATGGGAGGACAGGTGGCTACACCTTC. Translating gives CASSQDGRTGGYTF.

This clone has just a few counts. This sequence joins TRBV11-3 and TRBJ2-5; unclear D gene. Germline V gene lookup returns CDR1 SGHNT and CDR2 YENEEA. This CDR3 spans 14 amino acids. Deletions cut 3 bases from V and 4 bases from J, with 12 bases between. CDR3: CASSLGDRTETQYF. The DNA for the CDR3 is TGTGCCAGCAGCTTGGGTGATAGAACAGAGACCCAGTACTTC.

This clone has just a few counts. One junction end does not reproduce the germline sequence, and a read error may be involved. CDR3 protein: CAISVQGQGTNNEQFF. The CDR3 DNA reads TGTGCCATCAGTGTCCAGGGACAGGGGACCAACAATGAGCAGTTCTTC. This chain uses TRBV6-8 with TRBJ2-1; 10 bases fit TRBD1. The CDR3 loop spans 16 amino acids. Germline CDR1 MNHGY, CDR2 SAAAGT.

This sequence joins TRBV6-1 and TRBJ1-2, with D unresolved. Trimming removed 1 base at V and 0 bases at J, with 12 bases between. Germline V gene sequence: CDR1 MNHNS, CDR2 SASEGT. This CDR3 region has 16 residues. The CDR3 region is CASSEVISPPNYGYTF. The CDR3 nucleotides read TGTGCCAGCAGTGAAGTCATCAGCCCCCCTAACTATGGCTACACCTTC.

There are a few counts of this clone. This chain joins TRBV19 and TRBJ1-1; D is unresolved. Trimming shortened V by 4 bases and J by 0 bases, and 12 bases separated the two germline ends. In germline, CDR1 is LNHDA, CDR2 SQIVND (reference sequence). This CDR3 spans 15 amino acids. The DNA of the CDR3 is TGTGCCAGTAGTAGAGCAGGTTATATGAACACTGAAGCTTTCTTT. Its protein is CASSRAGYMNTEAFF.

This clone ranks as medium-sized. This rearrangement joins TRBV7-2 to TRBJ1-1, with no clear D. This CDR3 has 13 residues. Looked up from germline, CDR1 is SGHTA and CDR2 is FQGNSA. Trimming took off 4 bases at V and 4 bases at J, with 10 bases between the two ends. In DNA form, the CDR3 reads TGTGCCAGCAGCTCTACACGTCGCACTGAAGCTTTCTTT. Its translation: CASSSTRRTEAFF.

This clone has more than one count but fewer than ten. V is TRBV28 and J is TRBJ1-1; D unclear. V was cut by 3 bases and J by 4 bases, with 9 bases left in between. Germline CDR1 reads MDHEN; CDR2 reads SYDVKM. This CDR3 contains 13 residues. The CDR3 DNA reads TGTGCCAGCAGTTTCTCGACGGCCACTGAAGCTTTCTTT. This codes for CASSFSTATEAFF.

The chain carries TRBV6-7 and TRBJ1-2; D gene unclear. TRBV6-7 belongs to the ORF category, with a function that is uncertain. The CDR3 loop spans 12 amino acids. V gave up 6 bases and J gave up 5 bases, with 10 bases separating them. The CDR3 region is CASSLGWYGYTF. The CDR3 DNA is TGTGCCAGCAGCTTAGGATGGTATGGCTACACCTTC.

The chain has TRBV29-1 and TRBJ2-1; possibly TRBD2 for D (5 bases). CDR3 length: 13 amino acids. V was shortened by 3 bases and J by 4 bases, with 10 bases between the two germline ends. From germline, CDR1 is SQVTM and CDR2 ANQGSEA. The CDR3: CSVDTQRYNEQFF. In DNA form, the CDR3 reads TGCAGCGTTGATACGCAGCGGTACAATGAGCAGTTCTTC.

The J gene is TRBJ1-4, the V gene TRBV10-3, with D perhaps TRBD1 (5 bases). The CDR3 has 14 residues. Germline CDR1 and CDR2: ENHRY and SYGVKD. With 3 bases removed from V and 8 bases from J, the gap between germline ends came to 13 bases. The CDR3 sequence: CAISDAREVEKLFF. In DNA form, the CDR3 reads TGTGCCATCAGTGACGCCAGGGAGGTCGAAAAACTGTTTTTT.

The genes are TRBV6-8 and TRBJ2-6; D gene uncertain. The CDR3 consists of 15 residues. Germline assignment: CDR1 MNHGY and CDR2 SAAAGT. Deletions cut 2 bases from V and 4 bases from J, with 9 bases between. This chain's CDR3 is CASSYRMPGANVLTF. DNA of the CDR3: TGTGCCAGCAGTTACAGGATGCCCGGGGCCAACGTCCTGACTTTC.

The rearrangement uses TRBV6-7 and TRBJ1-1, with a weak D call TRBD1 (5 bases). TRBV6-7 is identified as an open reading frame with a role that is uncertain. V lost 10 bases and J lost 5, with 11 bases in between. There are 11 residues in the CDR3. The CDR3 DNA follows: TGTGCCACAGATGGGGGTACTGAAGCTTTCTTT. Translation: CATDGGTEAFF.

V gene TRBV18 combines with J gene TRBJ2-2; possible D gene TRBD1, 5 bases. This CDR3 region has 17 residues. Germline lookup yields CDR1 KGHSH and CDR2 LQKENI. V was pared by 0 bases and J by 4 bases, with 15 bases between. The CDR3 loop is CASSPPGEGTFTGELFF. DNA for the CDR3: TGTGCCAGCTCACCACCAGGGGAAGGCACCTTCACCGGGGAGCTGTTTTTT.

This clone was detected only a few times. The chain carries TRBV6-8 and TRBJ2-2; D is unclear. V was pared by 6 bases and J by 8 bases, with 10 bases between. CDR3 size: 12 residues. Germline V gives CDR1 MNHGY, CDR2 SAAAGT. The CDR3 nucleotides are TGTGCCAGCAGGTCCTTCGTAGGGGAGCTGTTTTTT. Translating it yields CASRSFVGELFF.

V gene TRBV11-3 combines with J gene TRBJ1-4; D not certain. The CDR3 runs to 17 residues. Germline V gene lookup returns CDR1 SGHNT and CDR2 YENEEA. With 5 bases removed from V and 7 bases from J, the gap between germline ends came to 23 bases. DNA for the CDR3: TGTGCCAGCAGCCCCTCATTCACGGGGTTGGCTGGTGAAAAACTGTTTTTT. Protein product: CASSPSFTGLAGEKLFF.

The rearrangement uses TRBV6-8 and TRBJ2-7; D is undetermined. Germline values: CDR1 MNHGY, CDR2 SAAAGT. V was shortened by 2 bases and J by 0 bases, with 8 bases between the two germline ends. The CDR3 has 14 residues. The CDR3 coding sequence is TGTGCCAGCAGTTACAAGGGCTTCTCCTACGAGCAGTACTTC. Encoded protein: CASSYKGFSYEQYF.

The chain couples TRBV11-3 to TRBJ2-1; 14 bases map to TRBD2. CDR1 SGHNT and CDR2 YENEEA come from the germline V gene. The CDR3 spans 16 residues. Losses at the gene ends were 4 bases for V and 6 bases for J; bases not matched to a gene: 5. The CDR3 loop is CASSSRLAGGPNEQFF. The CDR3 nucleotides read TGTGCCAGCAGCTCCCGACTAGCGGGAGGGCCCAATGAGCAGTTCTTC.

This chain links TRBV19 with TRBJ2-6; possible D gene TRBD1, 5 bases. The CDR3 has 18 residues. Germline-derived CDR1 and CDR2 are LNHDA and SQIVND (reference sequence). The V end was cut by 6 bases, the J end by 0 bases, with 18 bases between. CDR3 protein: CASRTETATVSGANVLTF. The CDR3 coding sequence is TGTGCCAGTAGGACTGAGACAGCCACAGTCTCTGGGGCCAACGTCCTGACTTTC.

This clone qualifies as large. The chain links TRBV6-8 to TRBJ2-1, with 8 positions matching TRBD2. CDR1 and CDR2 (germline): MNHGY, SAAAGT. The CDR3 consists of 15 residues. J gave up 4 bases and V 5 bases, and 7 bases lay outside the gene matches. The CDR3 sequence: CASSGGVAGYNEQFF. CDR3 nucleotides: TGTGCCAGCAGTGGGGGGGTAGCGGGATACAATGAGCAGTTCTTC.

By its share, this clone is medium-sized. The gene calls are TRBV11-3 and TRBJ2-1; 14 nucleotides line up with TRBD2. CDR1 is SGHNT, CDR2 YENEEA, per germline. CDR3 size: 16 residues. Unmatched junction bases numbered 5, after V lost 3 bases and J lost 7 bases. CDR3 sequence (DNA): TGTGCCAGCAGCTTTCCGGGACTAGCGGGAGCGAATGAGCAGTTCTTC. This translates into CASSFPGLAGANEQFF.